Listed below are T cell receptor beta chains from one sample, sequenced in a study of cytomegalovirus exposure and HLA in healthy donors. Using immunoSEQ multiplex PCR, the repertoire was profiled, and TCRdb retains in-frame clones only, with some absent. The sample lists approximately 170,000 clones; around 80% were seen once. The sequenced sample was PBMCs. The receptors here all came from a male donor in good health and CMV-seronegative. Both conserved end residues are part of each CDR3. D genes are given only for firm matches. Expanded clones are given a class, and other clones once, few, many or no size at all.

>TRBJ2-2|TRBV5-1|-|TRBD2
CASSSGTSGNTGELFF
TGCGCCAGCAGCTCCGGGACTAGCGGGAACACCGGGGAGCTGTTTTTT
>TRBJ1-6|TRBV19|once|-
CASSPKQGFNSPLHF
TGTGCCAGTAGTCCCAAGCAGGGCTTTAATTCACCCCTCCACTTT
>TRBJ2-4|TRBV9|-|TRBD2
CASSSQGTSGYQYF
TGTGCCAGCAGCTCCCAGGGGACTAGCGGCTACCAGTACTTC
>TRBJ2-7|TRBV28|-|TRBD2
CASSFLGGSWSSGSYEQYF
TGTGCCAGCAGTTTTTTGGGGGGCTCATGGTCTAGCGGGAGCTACGAGCAGTACTTC
>TRBJ2-5|TRBV25-1|-|-
CASSELPSYTDQETQYF
TGTGCCAGCAGTGAATTACCAAGTTACACCGACCAAGAGACCCAGTACTTC
>TRBJ1-1|TRBV30|-|TRBD1
CAYDRGQVDTEAFF
TGTGCCTATGACAGGGGGCAGGTTGACACTGAAGCTTTCTTT
>TRBJ2-7|TRBV2|-|TRBD1
CASSEAETGIYEQYF
TGTGCCAGCAGTGAAGCAGAGACAGGGATCTACGAGCAGTACTTC
>TRBJ2-5|TRBV19|-|TRBD1
CASSPRQGGETQYF
TGTGCCAGTAGTCCGAGACAGGGGGGGGAGACCCAGTACTTC
>TRBJ1-5|TRBV30|-|-
CAWSNSRTSYSNQPQHF
TGTGCCTGGAGTAATAGCAGAACCTCCTATAGCAATCAGCCCCAGCATTTT
>TRBJ1-5|TRBV27|few|-
CASSSDRTGNQPQHF
TGTGCCAGCAGTTCGGACAGAACGGGCAATCAGCCCCAGCATTTT
>TRBJ2-5|TRBV6-6|once|TRBD2
CASSYVGSGSGQYF
TGTGCCAGCAGTTACGTGGGAAGCGGGAGTGGCCAGTACTTC
>TRBJ1-1|TRBV9|-|-
CASGGPTSNTEAFF
TGTGCCAGCGGAGGGCCAACCTCGAACACTGAAGCTTTCTTT
>TRBJ2-3|TRBV4-1|-|TRBD2
CASSQDGLATDTQYF
TGCGCCAGCAGCCAAGACGGACTAGCCACAGATACGCAGTATTTT
>TRBJ2-7|TRBV27|-|-
CASSLIDSYEQYF
TGTGCCAGCAGTTTAATAGATTCCTACGAGCAGTACTTC
>TRBJ2-7|TRBV18|-|-
CASSPLLQGPGYEQYF
TGTGCCAGCTCACCTCTCCTACAGGGACCTGGCTACGAGCAGTACTTC
>TRBJ2-7|TRBV5-4|few|TRBD1
CASSPGQGPYEQYF
TGTGCCAGCAGCCCTGGACAGGGGCCCTACGAGCAGTACTTC
>TRBJ2-3|TRBV7-6|-|-
CASSLFQGPDTQYF
TGTGCCAGCAGCTTATTCCAGGGCCCAGATACGCAGTATTTT
>TRBJ2-7|TRBV7-2|-|TRBD2
CASSANAGGGQYF
TGTGCCAGCAGCGCGAATGCCGGGGGGGGGCAGTACTTC
>TRBJ2-7|TRBV13|-|TRBD2
CASSLKLAGGGGRYEQYF
TGTGCCAGCAGCTTAAAGCTAGCGGGGGGTGGGGGTCGGTACGAGCAGTACTTC
>TRBJ1-3|TRBV9|-|-
CASSVDGRTAGNTIYF
TGTGCCAGCAGCGTAGATGGGAGAACGGCTGGAAACACCATATATTTT
>TRBJ2-3|TRBV30|-|-
CAWSVQVDTQYF
TGTGCCTGGAGTGTACAGGTCGATACGCAGTATTTT
>TRBJ2-7|TRBV6-5|-|-
CASSYRGHGTYEQYF
TGTGCCAGCAGTTATCGAGGACACGGCACCTACGAGCAGTACTTC
>TRBJ2-1|TRBV2|-|TRBD2
CASTEDRTSRSEQFF
TGTGCCAGCACTGAGGATAGGACTAGCCGGAGTGAGCAGTTCTTC
>TRBJ1-5|TRBV15|-|-
CATSGPVSGNQPQHF
TGTGCCACCAGCGGGCCAGTATCGGGCAATCAGCCCCAGCATTTT
>TRBJ1-5|TRBV28|-|TRBD1
CASSSQTGGSGNQPQHF
TGTGCCAGCAGTTCTCAAACAGGGGGCTCAGGCAATCAGCCCCAGCATTTT
>TRBJ1-3|TRBV29-1|-|-
CSVAGGGKSHSGNTIYF
TGCAGCGTTGCCGGGGGGGGCAAATCCCACTCTGGAAACACCATATATTTT
>TRBJ2-7|TRBV27|-|TRBD1
CASGEQGFYEQYF
TGTGCCAGCGGAGAACAGGGGTTCTACGAGCAGTACTTC
>TRBJ1-3|TRBV2|-|-
CASGDRTAGRDTIYF
TGTGCCAGCGGTGACAGAACGGCGGGTCGGGACACCATATATTTT
>TRBJ2-7|TRBV6-5|-|-
CASSGLGAVAHEQYF
TGTGCCAGCAGTGGATTGGGAGCAGTCGCCCACGAGCAGTACTTC
>TRBJ1-2|TRBV9|-|-
CASSAQGPRGYTF
TGTGCCAGCAGCGCGCAGGGGCCTCGGGGCTACACCTTC
>TRBJ2-3|TRBV11-2|once|TRBD2
CASNLAGGTDTQYF
TGTGCCAGCAACCTAGCGGGGGGCACAGATACGCAGTATTTT
>TRBJ2-7|TRBV6-5|-|-
CASSYSPGNAYEQYF
TGTGCCAGCAGTTACTCACCAGGGAATGCCTACGAGCAGTACTTC
>TRBJ1-2|TRBV5-6|-|TRBD1
CASSLGGTGYGYTF
TGTGCCAGCAGCTTGGGAGGGACAGGGTACGGCTACACCTTC
>TRBJ2-2|TRBV5-4|-|-
CASSLAPVGELFF
TGTGCCAGCAGCTTGGCTCCCGTCGGGGAGCTGTTTTTT
>TRBJ1-5|TRBV2|-|-
CASSERRQFSNQPQHF
TGTGCCAGCAGTGAAAGGAGACAGTTTAGCAATCAGCCCCAGCATTTT
>TRBJ1-6|TRBV5-1|-|TRBD1
CASSFQGDNSPLHF
TGCGCCAGCAGCTTCCAGGGGGATAATTCACCCCTCCACTTT
>TRBJ2-3|TRBV28|few|-
CASSRLQTFTDTQYF
TGTGCCAGCAGCCGACTACAAACCTTCACAGATACGCAGTATTTT
>TRBJ2-3|TRBV5-4|-|TRBD2
CASSKNHPRGGSTDTQYF
TGTGCCAGCAGCAAGAACCATCCACGCGGGGGGTCCACAGATACGCAGTATTTT
>TRBJ2-5|TRBV11-1|-|TRBD2
CASSFRLAGVEETQYF
TGTGCCAGCAGCTTTAGGCTAGCGGGAGTCGAAGAGACCCAGTACTTC
>TRBJ2-2|TRBV7-8|-|-
CASSQVSGELFF
TGTGCCAGCAGCCAGGTTTCCGGGGAGCTGTTTTTT
>TRBJ2-7|TRBV11-2|-|TRBD2
CASSLVRGAYEQYF
TGTGCCAGCAGCTTAGTTCGGGGGGCCTACGAGCAGTACTTC
>TRBJ1-2|TRBV7-2|once|TRBD1
CASSPQMGQGRNGYTF
TGTGCCAGCAGCCCGCAAATGGGACAGGGGAGGAATGGCTACACCTTC
>TRBJ2-7|TRBV28|-|-
CASSTTSLKYF
TGTGCCAGCAGTACCACTAGCTTGAAGTACTTC
>TRBJ2-1|TRBV4-2|-|TRBD2
CASSQDLASGRNEQFF
TGTGCCAGCAGCCAAGATCTTGCTAGCGGGAGAAATGAGCAGTTCTTC
>TRBJ1-2|TRBV5-6|-|-
CASSEVRGAGYPF
TGTGCCAGCAGCGAGGTACGGGGGGCTGGCTACCCCTTC
>TRBJ2-3|TRBV4-3|-|-
CASSQESLWTEPSTDTQYF
TGCGCCAGCAGCCAAGAGTCCCTCTGGACAGAGCCTAGCACAGATACGCAGTATTTT
>TRBJ2-1|TRBV21-1|-|-
CASSIPLGQSGISSAYNEQFF
TGTGCCAGCAGTATACCACTAGGACAGAGCGGGATCTCCTCGGCCTACAATGAGCAGTTCTTC
>TRBJ1-1|TRBV29-1|-|-
CSILIRYTEAFF
TGCAGCATATTAATTCGGTACACTGAAGCTTTCTTT
>TRBJ1-2|TRBV7-9|-|-
CASSEGVNYGYTF
TGTGCCAGCAGCGAAGGGGTGAACTATGGCTACACCTTC
>TRBJ2-1|TRBV6-1|-|TRBD1
CASKLTGTNEQFF
TGTGCCAGCAAACTGACAGGGACCAATGAGCAGTTCTTC
>TRBJ1-5|TRBV19|-|-
CASNLQGVNQPQHF
TGTGCCAGTAATTTACAGGGCGTCAATCAGCCCCAGCATTTT
>TRBJ2-2|TRBV23-1|-|-
CASSQSELLARELFF
TGCGCCAGCAGTCAATCGGAGCTTTTGGCTAGGGAGCTGTTTTTT